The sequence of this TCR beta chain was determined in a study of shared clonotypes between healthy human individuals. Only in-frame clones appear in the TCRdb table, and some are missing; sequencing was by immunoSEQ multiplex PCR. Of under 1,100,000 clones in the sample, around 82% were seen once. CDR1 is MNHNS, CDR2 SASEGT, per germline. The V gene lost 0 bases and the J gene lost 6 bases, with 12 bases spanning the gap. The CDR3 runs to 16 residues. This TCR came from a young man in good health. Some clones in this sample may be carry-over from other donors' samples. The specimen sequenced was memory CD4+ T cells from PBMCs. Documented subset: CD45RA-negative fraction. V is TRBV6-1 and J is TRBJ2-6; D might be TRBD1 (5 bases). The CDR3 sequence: CASSEARQRVANVLTF. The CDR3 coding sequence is TGTGCCAGCAGTGAAGCGAGACAGCGAGTGGCCAACGTCCTGACTTTC.